This T cell receptor (beta chain) was retrieved from a study of CD8 T cells in Susac syndrome. Germline V gene lookup returns CDR1 SGHTA and CDR2 FQGTGA. This CDR3 contains 16 residues. With 5 bases removed from V and 1 base from J, the gap between germline ends came to 17 bases. RNA amounts of roughly 0.45 to 1 ug underwent reverse transcription with random hexamers. An immunoSEQ multiplex PCR amplified TCR beta CDR3 over 54 Vbeta and 13 Jbeta. One entry per CDR3 protein results from TCRdb running MiXCR on the immunoSEQ multiplex PCR reads. The repertoire holds 150,000 to 200,000 distinct CDR3 sequences, with about 93% as singletons.

This TCR was recovered from a human donor with multiple sclerosis. The chain joins TRBV7-3 to TRBJ1-1, with D possibly being TRBD1 (5 bases). Sequencing input: CD4+ T cells from PBMCs. The DNA for the CDR3 is TGTGCCAGCAGCACCAACCCAGGGACGGGGAACACTGAAGCTTTCTTT. Its protein is CASSTNPGTGNTEAFF.